This T cell receptor beta chain was recorded in a study of a mutant IDH1 vaccine in newly diagnosed glioma. Study details: During weeks 1, 3, 5, 7, 11, 15, 19 and 23, patients received eight vaccinations. Vaccines were first given 4-6 weeks after radiotherapy alone, or with temozolomide cycles. Of treated patients, roughly 62% were men and approximately 40% women, averaging 40.4 years.

V lost 3 bases and J 8 bases, leaving 20 bases between the germline ends. From germline, CDR1 is SGHNT and CDR2 YYREEE (reference sequence). The CDR3 is 15 residues long. Details on this clone: Its target is not known.

Time point: week 5, during vaccination. Every single dose of the vaccine, 300 ug of mutant IDH1 20-mer peptide, came with topical imiquimod. Astrocytomas that were new, WHO grade 3 or 4, IDH1-mutant and ATRX-lost were present in the donors. Produced via immunoSEQ multiplex PCR; TCRdb's table is partial and in-frame only. The table includes about 40,000 clones, roughly 90% detected once. The sequence came from a man aged 45-65 years with glioma. The chain uses TRBV5-4 and TRBJ1-2; D remains unclear. The sequencing here drew on PBMCs, taken from a glioma patient whose treatment included an IDH1 peptide vaccine. The CDR3 region is CASSWGWGRETGYTF. The CDR3 coding sequence is TGTGCCAGCAGCTGGGGATGGGGAAGGGAGACGGGCTACACCTTC. The whole variable domain, remainder taken from reference TRBV5-4 and TRBJ1-2, is ETGVTQSPTHLIKTRGQQVTLRCSSQSGHNTVSWYQQALGQGPQFIFQYYREEENGRGNFPPRFSGLQFPNYSSELNVNALELDDSALYLCASSWGWGRETGYTFGSGTRLTVV.